This is a list of T cell receptor beta chains from one sample in a study of beta chain features in type 1 diabetes. Profiling relied on immunoSEQ multiplex PCR, and the TCRdb table lists in-frame clones only, not all of them. The sample yields around 430,000 clones, 30% seen once. Sequenced input: naive CD4+ T cells from blood. These receptors all come from a man aged 18 to 30 in good health. The CDR3 runs from the conserved cysteine through the conserved F or W. A D gene is named only where the DNA matches it firmly. Clone size is shown for a subset of rows, as once, few, many or a class of expanded clone.

CDR3,DNA,D,J,size,V
CASSVGGITVTGELFF,TGTGCCAGCAGCGTAGGGGGCATCACTGTCACCGGGGAGCTGTTTTTT,.,TRBJ2-2,.,TRBV9
CAWSLGLAYSGNTIYF,TGTGCCTGGAGTCTGGGATTGGCCTACTCTGGAAACACCATATATTTT,.,TRBJ1-3,.,TRBV30
CSGVDGTGGEQYF,TGCAGCGGCGTTGACGGGACAGGAGGCGAGCAGTACTTC,TRBD1,TRBJ2-7,.,TRBV29-1
CASSSGIGQYF,TGTGCCAGCAGTTCCGGGATTGGGCAGTATTTT,.,TRBJ2-3,.,TRBV7-6
CSAGLAEEKLFF,TGCAGCGCCGGGCTGGCAGAGGAAAAACTGTTTTTT,.,TRBJ1-4,few,TRBV29-1
CASSVAGVGFNYGYTF,TGTGCCAGCAGCGTAGCAGGTGTTGGATTTAACTATGGCTACACCTTC,.,TRBJ1-2,.,TRBV9
CAWSGQALGTQYF,TGTGCCTGGAGTGGACAGGCGCTGGGGACGCAGTATTTT,.,TRBJ2-3,.,TRBV30
CASSDRGETQYF,TGTGCCAGTTCGGACAGGGGCGAGACCCAGTACTTC,TRBD1,TRBJ2-5,.,TRBV2
CASSLRGLYGYTF,TGTGCCAGCAGTTTAAGGGGATTATATGGCTACACCTTC,.,TRBJ1-2,.,TRBV28
CASGTGGYSTDTQYF,TGTGCCAGCGGAACCGGAGGTTATAGCACAGATACGCAGTATTTT,.,TRBJ2-3,few,TRBV6-4
CAWSRGETNEKLFF,TGTGCCTGGAGTCGAGGGGAAACTAATGAAAAACTGTTTTTT,.,TRBJ1-4,.,TRBV30
CASTEGVGNQPQHF,TGTGCCAGCACCGAGGGGGTCGGCAATCAGCCCCAGCATTTT,.,TRBJ1-5,.,TRBV9
CASSQGQTTSYTF,TGTGCCAGCAGCCAGGGACAAACTACAAGCTACACCTTC,.,TRBJ1-2,few,TRBV9
CASSPQPAVTDTQYF,TGTGCCAGCAGCCCCCAGCCGGCCGTCACAGATACGCAGTATTTT,.,TRBJ2-3,few,TRBV7-7
CSGAAANEKLFF,TGCAGCGGTGCGGCTGCTAATGAAAAACTGTTTTTT,.,TRBJ1-4,few,TRBV29-1
CASSFTSGLDTQYF,TGTGCCAGCAGTTTTACTAGCGGTTTGGATACGCAGTATTTT,TRBD2,TRBJ2-3,.,TRBV28
CASRGEQAKNIQYF,TGTGCCAGTAGGGGCGAGCAAGCCAAAAACATTCAGTACTTC,.,TRBJ2-4,.,TRBV19
CASSTLRSSYEQYF,TGTGCCAGCAGCACCCTCCGGTCCTCCTACGAGCAGTACTTC,.,TRBJ2-7,.,TRBV11-2
CSVWTGGLTQYF,TGCAGCGTGTGGACTGGGGGGCTGACCCAGTACTTC,.,TRBJ2-5,.,TRBV29-1
CSVEAGGNEQFF,TGCAGCGTTGAAGCGGGAGGCAATGAGCAGTTCTTC,TRBD2,TRBJ2-1,few,TRBV29-1
CAWSARESYGYTF,TGTGCCTGGAGTGCCCGGGAAAGCTATGGCTACACCTTC,.,TRBJ1-2,.,TRBV30
CASRPDRGLRETQYF,TGTGCCAGCAGGCCTGACAGGGGGCTTCGGGAGACCCAGTACTTC,TRBD1,TRBJ2-5,.,TRBV28
CASSLVGDQPQHF,TGCGCCAGCAGCTTGGTTGGGGATCAGCCCCAGCATTTT,.,TRBJ1-5,.,TRBV5-1
CASSSPVRDLNEKLFF,TGTGCCAGCAGTTCCCCCGTCAGGGACTTAAATGAAAAACTGTTTTTT,.,TRBJ1-4,.,TRBV28
CASSSAGTQGAETQYF,TGTGCCAGCAGCTCCGCCGGGACCCAAGGGGCAGAGACCCAGTACTTC,.,TRBJ2-5,once,TRBV7-2